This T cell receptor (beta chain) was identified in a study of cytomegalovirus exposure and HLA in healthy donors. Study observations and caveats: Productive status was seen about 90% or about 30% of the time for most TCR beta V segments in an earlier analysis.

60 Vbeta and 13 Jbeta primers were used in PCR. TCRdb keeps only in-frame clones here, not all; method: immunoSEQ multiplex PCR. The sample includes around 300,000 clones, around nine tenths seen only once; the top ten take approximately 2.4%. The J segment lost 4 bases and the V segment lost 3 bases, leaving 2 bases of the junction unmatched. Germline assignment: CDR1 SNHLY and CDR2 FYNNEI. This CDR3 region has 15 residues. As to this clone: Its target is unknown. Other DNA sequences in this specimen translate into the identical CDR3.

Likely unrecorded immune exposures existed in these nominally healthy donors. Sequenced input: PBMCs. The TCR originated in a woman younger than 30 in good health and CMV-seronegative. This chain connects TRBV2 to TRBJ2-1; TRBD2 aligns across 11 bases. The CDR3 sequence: CASSDGTSGYNEQFF. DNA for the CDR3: TGTGCCAGCAGTGATGGGACTAGCGGTTACAATGAGCAGTTCTTC.